This T cell receptor beta chain appears in the sequencing data of a study of cytomegalovirus exposure and HLA in healthy donors. With respect to this clone: Its target is unknown.

The CDR3 consists of 20 residues. Germline assignment: CDR1 SGHDN and CDR2 FVKESK. J was trimmed by 0 bases and V by 0 bases; bases with no gene match: 10. Regarding the study as a whole: The classifier reportedly diagnosed cytomegalovirus status with high specificity and sensitivity. It was in a later analysis that TCR association rates were seen to vary by HLA locus, highest for DRB1 and lowest for HLA-C.

A multiplex PCR was run with 60 Vbeta primers and 13 Jbeta primers. How the authors handled the data: Per a later analysis, the number of unique TCR beta chains was approximately 80 million, of which 10 million to 11 million were shared. Profiling relied on immunoSEQ multiplex PCR, and the TCRdb table lists in-frame clones only, not all of them. V, J and clone size derive from that table, while D and trimming were established from the DNA sequence. Among over 150,000 clones listed, around 80% were seen once. The sequenced sample consisted of PBMCs. This TCR was sampled from a man aged 40-49 years in good health and CMV-seronegative. This chain connects TRBV14 to TRBJ2-1; 11 bases are a match to TRBD2. The CDR3 nucleotides are TGTGCCAGCAGCCAAGATTTCGGGACTAGCGGTATTAGCTCCTACAATGAGCAGTTCTTC. It yields the protein CASSQDFGTSGISSYNEQFF.